The present TCR beta chain was sequenced within a study of regulatory T cells in long-lasting Graves disease (dated by TCRdb to 2020 to 2023). The study in broad terms: Antithyroid drugs had been taken for less than 3 months by newly diagnosed Graves' disease patients. TCR sequencing covered around 13 persistent and some 20 newly diagnosed Graves' disease patients, about 35 samples in total. Persistent Graves' disease patients were compared with newly diagnosed Graves' disease patients by peripheral blood TCR sequencing and RNA sequencing. The study was registered as a clinical trial and conducted in China.

V and J are trimmed by 5 bases and 7 bases, and the gene matches miss 9 bases of the junction. From cysteine to phenylalanine, the CDR3 is 15 amino acids long. Only CDR3 DNA remains: 45 bases, in frame from the first base. As encoded in the germline V gene, CDR1 is SNHLY while CDR2 is FYNNEI. Preparation of the library involved multiplex PCR. The listed sequencing device is Illumina HiSeq 4000. iRepertoire HTBI primers and Arm-PCR amplification of CDR3 regions were used to construct TCR beta libraries. Before sequencing, the PCR products went through gel purification. Turning to the authors' computational methods: A total of fewer than 80 TRBV and more than twelve TRBJ segments were identified across samples and were used for gene usage analysis of CDR3 amino acid clonotypes. COPE and FqMerger were used to merge filtered high-quality paired reads into contigs. BLAST was used to align contigs to IMGT TRBV, TRBD and TRBJ reference genes, and CDR3 was defined according to IMGT. Any clonotype with a frequency above 0.1% was counted as a highly expanded clone. Shannon entropy served as the measure of repertoire diversity, while the Gini coefficient captured V-J evenness. Public clonotypes were defined as clonotypes shared by more than one individual. TCRdb ran its own pipeline on the public reads, namely fastp trimming at Q25 and MiXCR clone calling, and kept in-frame beta chains. CDR3 protein sequences are deduplicated, and each keeps its most common genes and DNA. TCRdb, not the original authors, processed these V and J calls. The sample profile shows 250,000 to 300,000 distinct CDR3 sequences; around a sixth of them were found once. About 15% of the sample goes to the ten largest clones.

About this clonotype: It lacks a known antigen. This sequence is one base from a far larger clone and is likely a read error.

Broad study findings and their caveats: A larger number of public clonotypes was shared among persistent patients (around 3,000) than among newly diagnosed patients (more than 850). Sequencing and analysis were restricted to the TCR beta chain. Because the primary lesion, thyroid tissue, could not be accessed, the study looked at peripheral blood alone. Lower TCR Shannon entropy and fewer highly expanded clones were observed in persistent Graves' disease patients than in newly diagnosed patients, which suggested clonal expansion. The authors acknowledged the small sample size as a limitation that may reduce accuracy. Persistent disease showed preferential use of TRBV28, TRBJ1-2 and TRBJ2-5, whereas newly diagnosed disease favored TRBV20-1 and TRBJ2-1.

The time point label here, explained by the study, means: newly diagnosed GD, antithyroid drugs for less than 3 months. RNA was extracted from PBMCs in TRIzol for both TCR sequencing and RNA sequencing. The diagnosis of Graves' disease was made according to American Thyroid Association guidelines. Recruitment of patients was carried out at an endocrinology department in Xi'an, China. Each patient gave 7 to 9.5 milliliters of peripheral blood, collected in an EDTA anticoagulant tube. Ficoll Paque Plus density gradient separation was used to isolate PBMCs, and no additional T cell sorting was done. RNA quality was checked with an Agilent 2100 Bioanalyzer and agarose gel, and concentration with a NanoDrop 2000. In addition, the sample was reused for a study of T cells in Graves' hyperthyroidism and ophthalmopathy. The second study's authors report: Stable Graves' hyperthyroidism was defined as the absence of progression to ophthalmopathy over 18 months of follow-up. The hyperthyroidism patients were between 18 and 65 years old and newly diagnosed, with a disease duration of less than 2 months. Any patient with an uncontrolled infection, another autoimmune disease, pregnancy or lactation was excluded. Diagnoses were based on clinical symptoms, serum thyroxine and TRAb, thyroid ultrasound and orbital computed tomography. For the first round of RT-PCR on the TCR CDR3, the HTBI primer set was used together with the Qiagen OneStep RT-PCR kit. Most expanded thyroid clonotypes (frequency above 0.001) were also detected in blood, a finding suggesting that blood repertoires may reflect thyroid immune responses. A 13 V-J signature model separated ophthalmopathy from stable hyperthyroidism, with nearly 90% sensitivity and 81.08% specificity in cross-validation and 80%/75% in testing. In validation, the model predicted progression to ophthalmopathy with 55% to 71% sensitivity and approximately 78% specificity, a median of approximately 6.7 months before onset. TCR V-J signatures able to tell the groups apart were searched for in a discovery cohort of about a hundred patients, of whom more than 40 had Graves' ophthalmopathy and around 58 had stable Graves' hyperthyroidism. Whether ophthalmopathy could be predicted prospectively was tested in an independent validation cohort made up of 18 hyperthyroidism patients plus 17 patients who later progressed to ophthalmopathy. The approximately 100 discovery patients were divided at random into training and test sets in a 7:3 ratio. The study also compared thyroid tissue and blood T-cell repertoires from roughly six Graves' hyperthyroidism patients. Following sampling, methimazole starting at 30 mg daily was given to hyperthyroidism patients, and high-dose intravenous methylprednisolone was given to ophthalmopathy patients. The libraries were constructed in a second round of multiplex PCR and then size-selected and purified. Sequencing of the libraries was done on an Illumina HiSeq2000 using paired-end 100 bp reads. SOAPnuke was used to process the raw data, with reads discarded if the reads contained adapters or uncalled bases, had a mean Phred below 15, or lacked an exact constant-primer or identifier match. COPE v1.2.5 was used to merge the high-quality paired reads, and each unique nucleotide sequence was defined as a clonotype. MiTCR v1.1 was used to align clonotypes to the IMGT TRBV, TRBD and TRBJ reference segments. The analysis was restricted to V-J combinations with a frequency above 0.0001, which together covered roughly 99% of the repertoires. The TCS score was defined as the ratio of F50 (clonal expansion) to E x V (chaos), calculated using BLOSUM62-based TCRdist between CDR3 peptides within each V-J. Welch's t-statistics and random forest reduced 450 to 600 V-J features to around 14, which were used in a naive Bayes classifier (R e1071). No statistical method was used to fix the sample size in advance, and group allocation was not hidden from the investigators. The paper reports TCR Vbeta CDR3 sequencing of roughly 140 peripheral blood samples: around 41 ophthalmopathy, about 75 hyperthyroidism and around 17 progressor patients.

Recombination joined TRBV2 with TRBJ1-4; 8 junctional bases match TRBD1. This clonotype was sampled from a young woman with Graves disease. Donor details come from another sample of the same person, matched by shared clones. The material sequenced was peripheral blood mononuclear cells (PBMCs), taken at new diagnosis, from a patient treated with antithyroid drugs. At the DNA level, the sequence is TGTGCCAGCAGTCTGGTGGGGACAGGTGGTGAAAAACTGTTTTTT. Translated, this gives CASSLVGTGGEKLFF.